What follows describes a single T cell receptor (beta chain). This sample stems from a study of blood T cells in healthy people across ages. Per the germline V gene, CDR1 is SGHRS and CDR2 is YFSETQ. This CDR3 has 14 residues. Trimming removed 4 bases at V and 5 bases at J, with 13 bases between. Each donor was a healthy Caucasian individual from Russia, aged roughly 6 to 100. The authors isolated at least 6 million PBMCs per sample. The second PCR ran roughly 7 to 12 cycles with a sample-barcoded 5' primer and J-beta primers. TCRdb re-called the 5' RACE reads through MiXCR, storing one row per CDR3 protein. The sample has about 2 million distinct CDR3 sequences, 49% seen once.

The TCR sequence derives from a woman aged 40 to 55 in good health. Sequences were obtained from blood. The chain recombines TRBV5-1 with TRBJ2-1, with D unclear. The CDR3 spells CASSPTVVNNEQFF. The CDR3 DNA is TGCGCCAGCAGCCCCACGGTAGTAAACAATGAGCAGTTCTTC. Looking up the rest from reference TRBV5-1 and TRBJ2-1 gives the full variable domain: KAGVTQTPRYLIKTRGQQVTLSCSPISGHRSVSWYQQTPGQGLQFLFEYFSETQRNKGNFPGRFSGRQFSNSRSEMNVSTLELGDSALYLCASSPTVVNNEQFFGPGTRLTVL.